Listed below are T cell receptor beta chains from one sample, sequenced in a study of shared clonotypes between healthy human individuals. Produced via immunoSEQ multiplex PCR; TCRdb's table is partial and in-frame only. The table lists millions of clones, approximately 93% of them singletons. Sequencing was carried out using naive CD4+ T cells from PBMCs. Receptor source: a man aged 18-30 years in good health. Some clones in this sample may be carry-over from other donors' samples. The CDR3 runs from the conserved cysteine through the conserved F or W. The D gene is left open where the match is weak. Some rows have no size entry. The others give once, few or many, or a class for an expanded clone.

d_gene: TRBD2; abundance: few; j_gene: TRBJ2-2; v_gene: TRBV19; CDR3aa: CASTTSGYTGELFF; CDR3nt: TGTGCCAGCACCACTAGCGGTTACACCGGGGAGCTGTTTTTT
d_gene: NA; abundance: NA; j_gene: TRBJ2-1; v_gene: TRBV11-2; CDR3aa: CASSLRPQYNEQFF; CDR3nt: TGTGCCAGCAGCTTACGCCCTCAGTACAATGAGCAGTTCTTC
d_gene: TRBD1; abundance: NA; j_gene: TRBJ1-2; v_gene: TRBV7-3; CDR3aa: CASSAGTGNYNYGYTF; CDR3nt: TGTGCCAGCAGCGCCGGGACAGGGAATTACAACTATGGCTACACCTTC
d_gene: TRBD2; abundance: NA; j_gene: TRBJ2-2; v_gene: TRBV7-8; CDR3aa: CASSFGFIIAGATGELFF; CDR3nt: TGTGCCAGCAGCTTTGGATTCATTATAGCGGGGGCCACCGGGGAGCTGTTTTTT
d_gene: NA; abundance: NA; j_gene: TRBJ2-1; v_gene: TRBV6-6; CDR3aa: CASSYTAGAYNEQFF; CDR3nt: TGTGCCAGCAGTTACACGGCAGGAGCCTACAATGAGCAGTTCTTC
d_gene: TRBD2; abundance: NA; j_gene: TRBJ2-5; v_gene: TRBV5-5; CDR3aa: CASSLQTSGSYSETQYF; CDR3nt: TGTGCCAGCAGCCTACAGACTAGCGGGAGTTACTCAGAGACCCAGTACTTC
d_gene: TRBD1; abundance: NA; j_gene: TRBJ2-1; v_gene: TRBV6-6; CDR3aa: CASSYGGQGRVNEQFF; CDR3nt: TGTGCCAGCAGTTACGGAGGACAGGGACGTGTCAATGAGCAGTTCTTC
d_gene: TRBD1; abundance: NA; j_gene: TRBJ2-5; v_gene: TRBV7-2; CDR3aa: CASTGGQGETQYF; CDR3nt: TGTGCCAGTACAGGGGGTCAGGGAGAGACCCAGTACTTC
d_gene: TRBD2; abundance: once; j_gene: TRBJ2-7; v_gene: TRBV9; CDR3aa: CASSVGPAGDYEQYF; CDR3nt: TGTGCCAGCAGCGTAGGCCCAGCGGGAGACTACGAGCAGTACTTC
d_gene: NA; abundance: NA; j_gene: TRBJ2-5; v_gene: TRBV5-1; CDR3aa: CASSLVPGSGEETQYF; CDR3nt: TGCGCCAGCAGCTTGGTTCCGGGGTCGGGCGAGGAGACCCAGTACTTC
d_gene: TRBD1; abundance: NA; j_gene: TRBJ1-4; v_gene: TRBV7-9; CDR3aa: CASSRGQGRANEKLFF; CDR3nt: TGTGCCAGCAGCCGAGGACAGGGAAGGGCCAATGAAAAACTGTTTTTT
d_gene: NA; abundance: NA; j_gene: TRBJ1-5; v_gene: TRBV6-5; CDR3aa: CASSYSSGDQPQHF; CDR3nt: TGTGCCAGCAGTTACTCATCGGGGGATCAGCCCCAGCATTTT
d_gene: TRBD2; abundance: NA; j_gene: TRBJ2-1; v_gene: TRBV5-4; CDR3aa: CASSLVRLAGGISYNEQFF; CDR3nt: TGTGCCAGCAGCTTGGTCCGCCTAGCGGGAGGGATCTCCTACAATGAGCAGTTCTTC
d_gene: NA; abundance: NA; j_gene: TRBJ2-3; v_gene: TRBV5-6; CDR3aa: CASSLRGLRSTDTQYF; CDR3nt: TGTGCCAGCAGCTTGCGGGGACTGAGGAGTACAGATACGCAGTATTTT
d_gene: NA; abundance: NA; j_gene: TRBJ2-3; v_gene: TRBV7-9; CDR3aa: CASSSGTTDTQYF; CDR3nt: TGTGCCAGCAGCTCCGGGACCACAGATACGCAGTATTTT
d_gene: TRBD1; abundance: NA; j_gene: TRBJ2-7; v_gene: TRBV7-2; CDR3aa: CASSRSTGADEQYF; CDR3nt: TGTGCCAGCAGCCGCTCGACAGGGGCGGACGAGCAGTACTTC
d_gene: NA; abundance: NA; j_gene: TRBJ1-2; v_gene: TRBV4-2; CDR3aa: CASSQDGLTTNYGYTF; CDR3nt: TGTGCCAGCAGCCAAGATGGCTTGACTACTAACTATGGCTACACCTTC
d_gene: NA; abundance: NA; j_gene: TRBJ2-7; v_gene: TRBV4-1; CDR3aa: CASSQDGAQAAYEQYF; CDR3nt: TGCGCCAGCAGCCAAGATGGAGCCCAGGCCGCCTACGAGCAGTACTTC
d_gene: NA; abundance: NA; j_gene: TRBJ1-3; v_gene: TRBV28; CDR3aa: CASSLGLGNTIYF; CDR3nt: TGTGCCAGCAGTTTGGGACTGGGAAACACCATATATTTT
d_gene: TRBD1; abundance: NA; j_gene: TRBJ1-2; v_gene: TRBV7-8; CDR3aa: CASSFRRGTGGNYGYTF; CDR3nt: TGTGCCAGCAGCTTCAGGCGGGGGACAGGGGGCAACTATGGCTACACCTTC
d_gene: TRBD2; abundance: NA; j_gene: TRBJ2-1; v_gene: TRBV4-3; CDR3aa: CASSQEGTKSYNEQFF; CDR3nt: TGCGCCAGCAGCCAAGAGGGGACTAAGTCCTACAATGAGCAGTTCTTC
d_gene: NA; abundance: NA; j_gene: TRBJ1-5; v_gene: TRBV15; CDR3aa: CATSRTGTGQPQHF; CDR3nt: TGTGCCACCAGCAGAACAGGGACGGGACAGCCCCAGCATTTT
d_gene: NA; abundance: NA; j_gene: TRBJ2-7; v_gene: TRBV10-3; CDR3aa: CAISEPLVEQYF; CDR3nt: TGTGCCATCAGTGAGCCCCTGGTCGAGCAGTACTTC
d_gene: NA; abundance: NA; j_gene: TRBJ1-3; v_gene: TRBV30; CDR3aa: CAWTVSFRNTIYF; CDR3nt: TGTGCCTGGACAGTCAGTTTTAGAAACACCATATATTTT
d_gene: TRBD2; abundance: NA; j_gene: TRBJ2-3; v_gene: TRBV27; CDR3aa: CATYVASGSQVRVGTQYF; CDR3nt: TGTGCCACCTACGTGGCTAGCGGGAGCCAAGTTCGCGTGGGTACGCAGTATTTT
d_gene: TRBD2; abundance: NA; j_gene: TRBJ2-7; v_gene: TRBV6-5; CDR3aa: CASRTGLAGEQYF; CDR3nt: TGTGCCAGCAGGACGGGTCTAGCGGGGGAGCAGTACTTC
d_gene: NA; abundance: NA; j_gene: TRBJ2-7; v_gene: TRBV28; CDR3aa: CASSLTLYEQYF; CDR3nt: TGTGCCAGCAGTTTAACCTTGTACGAGCAGTACTTC
d_gene: TRBD1; abundance: NA; j_gene: TRBJ2-1; v_gene: TRBV7-2; CDR3aa: CASSFTPGQAYNEQFF; CDR3nt: TGTGCCAGCAGCTTCACCCCGGGACAGGCTTACAATGAGCAGTTCTTC
d_gene: NA; abundance: NA; j_gene: TRBJ2-5; v_gene: TRBV5-5; CDR3aa: CASSSLGAGQETQYF; CDR3nt: TGTGCCAGCAGCTCGTTGGGGGCAGGGCAAGAGACCCAGTACTTC
d_gene: NA; abundance: NA; j_gene: TRBJ1-2; v_gene: TRBV27; CDR3aa: CASSPITGVGGYTF; CDR3nt: TGTGCCAGCAGTCCGATAACAGGCGTGGGGGGCTACACCTTC
d_gene: TRBD2; abundance: NA; j_gene: TRBJ2-1; v_gene: TRBV7-2; CDR3aa: CASSLRTSGTNEQFF; CDR3nt: TGTGCCAGCAGCTTAAGGACTAGCGGGACAAATGAGCAGTTCTTC
d_gene: TRBD1; abundance: NA; j_gene: TRBJ1-5; v_gene: TRBV5-1; CDR3aa: CASSWGQGAQPQHF; CDR3nt: TGCGCCAGCAGCTGGGGACAGGGGGCTCAGCCCCAGCATTTT
d_gene: TRBD2; abundance: once; j_gene: TRBJ2-3; v_gene: TRBV28; CDR3aa: CASSLGGTSGTPDTQYF; CDR3nt: TGTGCCAGCAGTTTAGGGGGGACTAGCGGGACCCCAGATACGCAGTATTTT
d_gene: TRBD1; abundance: NA; j_gene: TRBJ1-4; v_gene: TRBV29-1; CDR3aa: CSVVQGGSEKLFF; CDR3nt: TGCAGCGTTGTGCAGGGGGGGTCGGAAAAACTGTTTTTT
d_gene: TRBD1; abundance: NA; j_gene: TRBJ1-2; v_gene: TRBV28; CDR3aa: CASNPPGQGLRGYTF; CDR3nt: TGTGCCAGCAATCCTCCGGGACAGGGCCTGCGTGGCTACACCTTC